These 8 T cell receptor beta chains were all obtained from the same sample, sequenced in a study of blood T cell repertoires in COVID-19. TCRdb keeps only in-frame clones here, not all; method: immunoSEQ multiplex PCR. The sample carries a few hundred thousand clones, approximately 82% recorded once. Sample: peripheral blood. These receptors came from a woman between 18 and 30 years old with acute or convalescent COVID-19.

The chain links TRBV15 to TRBJ1-2; 7 bases match TRBD1. Germline V CDR1 and CDR2: LNHNV, YYDKDF (reference sequence). The trim removed 5 bases at V and 5 bases at J, leaving 14 bases unmatched. The CDR3 extends over 16 amino acids. The CDR3 reads CATSPDRDNRGYGYTF. DNA for the CDR3: TGTGCCACCAGCCCAGACAGGGACAATCGAGGTTATGGCTACACCTTC.

V is TRBV28 and J is TRBJ1-1; TRBD1 matches at 8 bases. Germline-derived CDR1 and CDR2 are MDHEN and SYDVKM. V lost 4 bases, J lost 5 bases, and 3 bases stayed unmatched. The CDR3 has 13 residues. In nucleotides, the CDR3 is TGTGCCAGCAGTTCAGGACAGGGAACTGAAGCTTTCTTT. Its protein is CASSSGQGTEAFF.

This clone came up once. This sequence joins TRBV10-3 and TRBJ2-3; TRBD1 agrees at 7 bases. CDR3 length: 15 residues. The V gene end was trimmed by 0 bases and the J gene end by 4 bases; junction bases not matched to a gene: 4. Germline CDR1 and CDR2: ENHRY and SYGVKD. CDR3 coding DNA: TGTGCCATCAGTGAGTCGGACAGGATACCAGATACGCAGTATTTT. It codes for CAISESDRIPDTQYF.

The gene calls are TRBV7-2 and TRBJ2-7; D not resolved. CDR1 is SGHTA, CDR2 FQGNSA, per germline. V lost 7 bases and J 0 bases, leaving 16 bases between the germline ends. The CDR3 length is 15 residues. The CDR3 DNA is TGTGCCAGCACCCCGGTCCCGCTAAGCTCCTACGAGCAGTACTTC. It encodes CASTPVPLSSYEQYF.

The chain links TRBV29-1 to TRBJ2-5; D is uncertain. With 5 bases removed from V and 7 bases from J, the gap between germline ends came to 11 bases. In germline, CDR1 is SQVTM, CDR2 ANQGSEA. The CDR3 is 11 residues long. CDR3 loop: CSVQTTGTQYF. Here the CDR3 DNA reads TGCAGCGTTCAAACGACGGGGACCCAGTACTTC.

V and J are TRBV12-1 and TRBJ2-5; no check of the table's D call, TRBD2, against the DNA was made. TRBV12-1 constitutes a pseudogene. The CDR3 spans 15 residues. CDR3 DNA sequence: TGTGCCAGCAGCGACGGACTAGCGGGAGGCGAGACCCAGTACTTC. This sequence encodes CASSDGLAGGETQYF.

The table lists this clone with a few counts. The chain couples TRBV9 to TRBJ1-2, with 11 bases fitting TRBD1. CDR1 and CDR2 (germline): SGDLS, YYNGEE. The CDR3 is 17 residues long. Trimming removed 2 bases from V and 7 bases from J; junction bases left unmatched: 13. This CDR3 is CASSVYTGTGGSSGYTF. DNA of the CDR3: TGTGCCAGCAGCGTTTACACCGGGACAGGGGGGTCTAGTGGCTACACCTTC.

This chain's CDR3 is CASSTLGTSGSQTDTQYF. For the CDR3, the DNA is TGTGCCAGTAGTACGCTTGGGACTAGCGGGAGCCAGACAGATACGCAGTATTTT. J is TRBJ2-3 and V is TRBV19, with TRBD2 matching over 14 bases. The CDR3 spans 18 residues. The ends lost 4 bases at V and 3 bases at J; junction bases unmatched: 9. CDR1 LNHDA and CDR2 SQIVND come from the germline V gene (reference sequence). Filled out from reference TRBV19 and TRBJ2-3, the complete variable domain reads DGGITQSPKYLFRKEGQNVTLSCEQNLNHDAMYWYRQDPGQGLRLIYYSQIVNDFQKGDIAEGYSVSREKKESFPLTVTSAQKNPTAFYLCASSTLGTSGSQTDTQYFGPGTRLTVL.